A single sample gave rise to the 5 T cell receptor beta chains below, sequenced in a study of post-analysis software for immune sequencing data. These TCRs' antigens remain unknown. Sequencing libraries made from TCR beta cDNA carried unique molecular identifiers. Using its own MiXCR run on the PCR reads, TCRdb lists one record per CDR3 protein. The data contain roughly 800,000 distinct CDR3 sequences, 53% of them singletons. Overall study findings and caveats: Included in a set of several TRBV segments more frequent in patients than controls were TRBV5-6, TRBV5-1 and TRBV20-1.

Sequenced: blood. These receptors all come from a girl aged 10-17 years with multiple sclerosis.

This chain joins TRBV5-1 and TRBJ2-5; 10 nucleotides agree with TRBD2. This CDR3 spans 19 amino acids. CDR1 and CDR2 from the germline V gene are SGHRS and YFSETQ. V dropped 4 bases and J dropped 11; count of bases not matched to a gene: 26. The CDR3 bases are TGCGCCAGCAGCCGGACGGGACTAGCGCCCGATATGGGTTACAATGAGCAGTACTTC. This gives the protein CASSRTGLAPDMGYNEQYF.

This chain links TRBV5-6 with TRBJ2-7; D could derive from TRBD1 or TRBD2 (5 bases each). In germline, CDR1 is SGHDT, CDR2 YYEEEE. The V end lost 7 bases, the J end lost 0 bases, and 14 bases lay between the germline ends. This CDR3 region has 14 residues. The CDR3 DNA follows: TGTGCCAGCCTTGGGTCAGGGAGCTCCTACGAGCAGTACTTC. Translated: CASLGSGSSYEQYF.

This clonotype was picked up a small number of times. This chain uses TRBV20-1 with TRBJ2-3; 7 nucleotides agree with TRBD2. Germline CDR1 is DFQATT and CDR2 is SNEGSKA (reference sequence). J was trimmed by 4 bases and V by 3 bases; bases with no gene match: 7. The CDR3 loop spans 14 amino acids. The CDR3: CSASPPTSADTQYF. CDR3 bases: TGCAGTGCTAGCCCACCAACTAGCGCAGATACGCAGTATTTT.

This clonotype was detected only once. This sequence joins TRBV5-6 and TRBJ2-1; the D gene is possibly TRBD1 (5 bases). Germline V lookup: CDR1 SGHDT, CDR2 YYEEEE. The CDR3 totals 13 residues. V lost 1 base and J 8 bases, leaving 10 bases between the germline ends. This CDR3 reads CASSLPGRHEQFF. The CDR3 bases are TGTGCCAGCAGCTTGCCAGGGCGCCATGAGCAGTTCTTC. Looking up the rest from reference TRBV5-6 and TRBJ2-1 gives the full variable domain: DAGVTQSPTHLIKTRGQQVTLRCSPKSGHDTVSWYQQALGQGPQFIFQYYEEEERQRGNFPDRFSGHQFPNYSSELNVNALLLGDSALYLCASSLPGRHEQFFGPGTRLTVL.

The chain is built from TRBV7-2 and TRBJ2-7; the match to TRBD1 covers 9 bases. Germline loops: CDR1 SGHTA, CDR2 FQGNSA. The CDR3 loop spans 14 amino acids. Unmatched junction bases numbered 7, after V lost 5 bases and J lost 5 bases. The CDR3: CASSQDRGGDEQYF. CDR3 nucleotide sequence: TGTGCCAGCAGCCAGGACAGGGGAGGCGACGAGCAGTACTTC.